The 26 T cell receptor beta chains listed next were all sequenced from one sample in a study of T cell changes during pregnancy in multiple sclerosis. The data were produced by immunoSEQ multiplex PCR, yet TCRdb's version contains in-frame clones alone and is incomplete. The table records around 78,000 clones, 93% of them present only once. The sample in question was peripheral blood, obtained in the second trimester of pregnancy. These receptors were obtained from a female donor with multiple sclerosis, enrolled in a pregnancy study.

This clone was detected only a few times. The chain recombines TRBV28 with TRBJ1-5, with D tentatively TRBD1 (6 bases). The CDR3 length is 17 residues. Germline V gives CDR1 MDHEN, CDR2 SYDVKM. Trimming cost V 2 bases and J 0 bases, with 14 bases left between them. This CDR3 reads CASSLDAGGHSNQPQHF. In DNA form, the CDR3 reads TGTGCCAGCAGTTTAGACGCGGGGGGGCATAGCAATCAGCCCCAGCATTTT.

This chain joins TRBV18 and TRBJ1-5; 7 nucleotides align to TRBD1. V shed 7 bases, J shed 7 bases, and the junction held 7 bases outside the gene matches. Germline V gene sequence: CDR1 KGHSH, CDR2 LQKENI. This CDR3 region has 13 residues. CDR3 protein: CASCDRDGQPQHF. In DNA, the CDR3 is TGTGCCAGCTGTGACAGGGACGGACAGCCCCAGCATTTT.

The rearrangement links TRBV7-9 to TRBJ1-3; D perhaps matches TRBD1 (5 bases). This CDR3 has 17 amino acids. Germline V gene data show CDR1 as SEHNR and CDR2 as FQNEAQ (reference sequence). V was pared by 5 bases and J by 0 bases, with 17 bases between. The CDR3 loop reads CASSPTQGPSSGNTIYF. The CDR3 DNA reads TGTGCCAGCAGCCCCACTCAGGGCCCAAGCTCTGGAAACACCATATATTTT.

This clone was found once. The rearrangement links TRBV13 to TRBJ2-7; 9 bases fit TRBD2. This CDR3 contains 17 residues. CDR1 is PRHDT and CDR2 is FYEKMQ in the germline V gene (reference sequence). V was clipped by 5 bases and J by 7 bases; unmatched bases: 18. CDR3 residues: CASSRSGVAGAPLEQYF. CDR3 bases: TGTGCCAGCAGCCGCTCAGGTGTAGCGGGGGCTCCCTTGGAGCAGTACTTC.

The V and J genes are TRBV19 and TRBJ2-2; D perhaps matches TRBD2 (6 bases). CDR3 length: 16 residues. The germline V gene encodes CDR1 LNHDA and CDR2 SQIVND (reference sequence). Trimming removed 3 bases at V and 1 base at J, with 12 bases between. The CDR3 region is CASSIQTGGNTGELFF. The CDR3 region has the DNA TGTGCCAGTAGTATTCAAACCGGGGGGAACACCGGGGAGCTGTTTTTT.

This chain links TRBV6-5 with TRBJ1-2, with TRBD1 as a possible D gene (6 bases). CDR3 length: 14 amino acids. The germline V gene encodes CDR1 MNHEY and CDR2 SVGAGI. Trimming left V 8 bases short and J 3 bases short, with 16 bases between. The CDR3 DNA reads TGTGCCAGCTCCCTACTGTCAGGGGACTATGGCTACACCTTC. Translating gives CASSLLSGDYGYTF.

The chain combines TRBV29-1 with TRBJ1-1; TRBD1 aligns across 8 bases. The germline gives CDR1 SQVTM, CDR2 ANQGSEA. The CDR3 is 13 residues long. Losses at the gene ends were 7 bases for V and 1 base for J; bases not matched to a gene: 5. CDR3 sequence: CSARTGPNTEAFF. CDR3 sequence (DNA): TGCAGCGCCCGGACAGGGCCGAACACTGAAGCTTTCTTT.

J is TRBJ1-2 and V is TRBV9, with 8 nucleotides matching TRBD1. V was clipped by 5 bases and J by 4 bases; unmatched bases: 4. In germline, CDR1 is SGDLS, CDR2 YYNGEE. This CDR3 spans 13 amino acids. The CDR3 nucleotides are TGTGCCAGCAGAAAACAGGGGGTCTATGGCTACACCTTC. This codes for CASRKQGVYGYTF.

The V and J genes are TRBV15 and TRBJ1-2, with D maybe TRBD1 (6 bases). V was clipped by 3 bases and J by 3 bases, with 14 bases between them. The germline V gene encodes CDR1 LNHNV and CDR2 YYDKDF (reference sequence). The length of the CDR3 is 15 residues. CDR3: CATSSPRTVHYGYTF. The CDR3 DNA reads TGTGCCACCAGCAGCCCTAGGACAGTGCACTATGGCTACACCTTC. The whole variable domain, filled in from reference TRBV15 and TRBJ1-2, reads DAMVIQNPRYQVTQFGKPVTLSCSQTLNHNVMYWYQQKSSQAPKLLFHYYDKDFNNEADTPDNFQSRRPNTSFCFLDIRSPGLGDTAMYLCATSSPRTVHYGYTFGSGTRLTVV.

The chain recombines TRBV19 with TRBJ2-3; 9 nucleotides line up with TRBD2. The junction had 3 bases not matched to a gene; V was cut back by 7 bases and J by 1 base. The CDR3 runs to 14 residues. Germline V lookup: CDR1 LNHDA, CDR2 SQIVND (reference sequence). The CDR3 is CASKERGGTDTQYF. In DNA, the CDR3 is TGTGCCAGTAAGGAGCGGGGGGGCACAGATACGCAGTATTTT.

The chain combines TRBV5-1 with TRBJ2-1; the match to TRBD2 covers 7 bases. Germline loops: CDR1 SGHRS, CDR2 YFSETQ. V was pared by 0 bases and J by 0 bases, with 3 bases of the junction left unmatched. The length of the CDR3 is 16 residues. The CDR3 sequence: CASSLGGGSSYNEQFF. The CDR3 DNA sequence: TGCGCCAGCAGCTTGGGGGGAGGGAGCTCCTACAATGAGCAGTTCTTC.

The J gene is TRBJ2-1, the V gene TRBV11-2; D is undetermined. There are 12 residues in the CDR3. Deletions cut 5 bases from V and 6 bases from J, with 8 bases between. Germline V lookup: CDR1 SGHAT, CDR2 FQNNGV. CDR3 DNA sequence: TGTGCCAGCAGCCCTACGGGCAATGAGCAGTTCTTC. This translates into CASSPTGNEQFF.

The chain joins TRBV5-1 to TRBJ2-5; 8 bases fit TRBD2. The junction had 16 bases not matched to a gene; V was cut back by 4 bases and J by 5 bases. The CDR3 extends over 17 amino acids. In germline, CDR1 is SGHRS, CDR2 YFSETQ. CDR3 coding DNA: TGCGCCAGCAGCGCCGATCCGGGGGGGGGACTCCTGGAGACCCAGTACTTC. This sequence encodes CASSADPGGGLLETQYF.

This chain connects TRBV6-4 to TRBJ2-1; 8 bases line up with TRBD1. Germline values: CDR1 MRHNA, CDR2 SNTAGT. After removal of 9 bases from V and 0 bases from J, the junction contained 10 bases not matched to a gene. The CDR3 is made up of 16 amino acids. The CDR3 sequence is CARGTGQGSSYNEQFF. CDR3 nucleotides: TGTGCCAGGGGGACTGGACAGGGCAGCTCCTACAATGAGCAGTTCTTC.

This sequence joins TRBV25-1 and TRBJ2-5, with 11 bases identical to TRBD2. Germline CDR1 and CDR2: MGHDK and SYGVNS. Losses at the gene ends were 6 bases for V and 6 bases for J; bases not matched to a gene: 12. The CDR3 contains 16 residues. CDR3 region: CASSVPTSGGKKTQYF. The CDR3 bases are TGTGCCAGCAGCGTCCCCACTAGCGGGGGTAAAAAGACCCAGTACTTC.

This clone was seen only once. The CDR3 DNA is TGTGCCAGCAGCTTAGAAGGGGTCACTGAAGCTTTCTTT. The encoded protein is CASSLEGVTEAFF. The chain joins TRBV7-9 to TRBJ1-1, with a possible D match to TRBD1 (5 bases). V gave up 1 base and J gave up 4 bases, with 7 bases separating them. The CDR3 totals 13 residues. The V gene's germline CDR1 is SEHNR and CDR2 FQNEAQ (reference sequence). The variable domain in full, completed from reference TRBV7-9 and TRBJ1-1, reads DTGVSQNPRHKITKRGQNVTFRCDPISEHNRLYWYRQTLGQGPEFLTYFQNEAQLEKSRLLSDRFSAERPKGSFSTLEIQRTEQGDSAMYLCASSLEGVTEAFFGQGTRLTVV.

This sequence joins TRBV2 and TRBJ1-5, with TRBD1 matching 9 bases. Germline CDR1 is SNHLY and CDR2 is FYNNEI. After removal of 7 bases from V and 7 bases from J, the junction contained 8 bases not matched to a gene. The CDR3 is made up of 14 amino acids. The CDR3 spells CASTMDRGDQPQHF. DNA for the CDR3: TGTGCCAGCACCATGGACAGGGGAGACCAGCCCCAGCATTTT. Using reference TRBV2 and TRBJ1-5 for the parts outside the CDR3, the full variable domain is EPEVTQTPSHQVTQMGQEVILRCVPISNHLYFYWYRQILGQKVEFLVSFYNNEISEKSEIFDDQFSVERPDGSNFTLKIRSTKLEDSAMYFCASTMDRGDQPQHFGDGTRLSIL.

The chain couples TRBV7-2 to TRBJ2-7, with D maybe TRBD1 (6 bases). V lost 4 bases to trimming and J lost 4 bases, with 11 bases between them. The CDR3 is made up of 13 amino acids. Germline V gene lookup returns CDR1 SGHTA and CDR2 FQGNSA. CDR3 sequence reads: CASSSWTEYEQYF. CDR3 nucleotides: TGTGCCAGCAGCTCGTGGACAGAATACGAGCAGTACTTC. The whole variable domain, filled in from reference TRBV7-2 and TRBJ2-7, reads GAGVSQSPSNKVTEKGKDVELRCDPISGHTALYWYRQSLGQGLEFLIYFQGNSAPDKSGLPSDRFSAERTGGSVSTLTIQRTQQEDSAVYLCASSSWTEYEQYFGPGTRLTVT.

This clone was seen only a few times. V gene TRBV9 combines with J gene TRBJ1-2; tentatively, D is TRBD1 (6 bases). The CDR3 is made up of 12 amino acids. Germline CDR1 reads SGDLS; CDR2 reads YYNGEE. V dropped 4 bases and J dropped 5 bases, with 9 bases sitting between them. This chain's CDR3 is CASSSQGYGYTF. The CDR3 nucleotides are TGTGCCAGCAGCTCCCAGGGGTATGGCTACACCTTC.

The V gene is TRBV5-6, the J gene TRBJ2-7; possibly TRBD2 for D (6 bases). Germline V CDR1 and CDR2: SGHDT, YYEEEE. The V end lost 0 bases, the J end lost 4 bases, and 14 bases lay between the germline ends. This CDR3 region has 15 residues. CDR3 residues: CASSLVRRGLYEQYF. Here the CDR3 DNA reads TGTGCCAGCAGCTTGGTCCGGCGGGGTCTTTACGAGCAGTACTTC.

V gene TRBV29-1 combines with J gene TRBJ1-2; possible D gene TRBD1, 6 bases. Trimming shortened V by 4 bases and J by 4 bases, and 16 bases separated the two germline ends. The CDR3 consists of 14 residues. CDR1 SQVTM and CDR2 ANQGSEA come from the germline V gene. CDR3 in DNA: TGCAGCGTTGCAGGACAGAGAGACCCCTATGGCTACACCTTC. It is translated as CSVAGQRDPYGYTF.

The rearrangement links TRBV2 to TRBJ2-4; TRBD2 aligns across 8 bases. The ends lost 6 bases at V and 0 bases at J; junction bases unmatched: 4. The CDR3 spans 15 residues. Germline V CDR1 and CDR2: SNHLY, FYNNEI. The DNA for the CDR3 is TGTGCCAGCAGGCCTAGCGGGCTAGCCAAAAACATTCAGTACTTC. Amino acids: CASRPSGLAKNIQYF.

The chain recombines TRBV29-1 with TRBJ2-4; 9 bases are shared with TRBD1. The CDR3 loop spans 15 amino acids. The V gene's germline CDR1 is SQVTM and CDR2 ANQGSEA. V dropped 5 bases and J dropped 0; count of bases not matched to a gene: 5. The CDR3 bases are TGCAGCGTTAGGGACAGGGCTATAGCCAAAAACATTCAGTACTTC. Its translation is CSVRDRAIAKNIQYF.

The chain links TRBV5-1 to TRBJ1-1; tentatively, D is TRBD1 (5 bases). The CDR3 runs to 16 residues. V shed 6 bases and J shed 0 bases, with 18 bases lying between them. Germline values: CDR1 SGHRS, CDR2 YFSETQ. This CDR3 is CASTPMGGSMNTEAFF. The CDR3 DNA reads TGCGCCAGCACCCCGATGGGGGGATCCATGAACACTGAAGCTTTCTTT.

This CDR3 reads CASSSGGLNTEAFF. The CDR3 bases are TGTGCCAGTAGTTCAGGGGGATTGAACACTGAAGCTTTCTTT. The genes are TRBV19 and TRBJ1-1; TRBD1 aligns across 7 bases. The germline CDR1 and CDR2 sequences are LNHDA and SQIVND (reference sequence). CDR3 length: 14 amino acids. With 5 bases clipped from V and 0 bases from J, the junction kept 3 bases outside the gene matches. The whole variable domain, remainder taken from reference TRBV19 and TRBJ1-1, is DGGITQSPKYLFRKEGQNVTLSCEQNLNHDAMYWYRQDPGQGLRLIYYSQIVNDFQKGDIAEGYSVSREKKESFPLTVTSAQKNPTAFYLCASSSGGLNTEAFFGQGTRLTVV.

The CDR3 loop is CASSDYNIRGKNTEAFF. The CDR3 bases are TGTGCCAGTAGCGACTACAATATCAGGGGGAAGAACACTGAAGCTTTCTTT. V is TRBV19 and J is TRBJ1-1; 7 nucleotides align to TRBD1. V shed 6 bases and J 1 base; nucleotides not matched to a gene: 14. The CDR3 has 17 residues. Germline CDR1 reads LNHDA; CDR2 reads SQIVND (reference sequence).